The sequence of this TCR beta chain was determined in a study of blood T cell repertoires in COVID-19 (dated by TCRdb to the early 2020s). Regarding the complete study: Samples from collaborators originated in the United States, Italy and Spain and spanned both the acute and convalescent phases of COVID-19. The material from the prospective study consisted of cDNA or gDNA derived from T cells, B-cell-depleted T cells, or PBMCs. Deeply sampled blood TCRbeta repertoires from subjects exposed to, actively infected with, or recovered from COVID-19 were included in the dataset. The repertoires were made available in a free public database intended to serve as a resource for research on the immune response to SARS-CoV-2. Samples came from the ongoing ImmuneRACE study (first 160 participants) plus 1,254 subjects from 6 global collaborators. Nearly every sample came with metadata listing a de-identified subject ID, COVID-19 status, age in years and sex. HLA class I and class II types, where available, came from metadata supplied by the sample provider rather than from assay-based typing. Summary of the overall study and its limitations: The amount of clinical and demographic metadata varied by source and participant and was provided uncurated.

As for this clone: Its antigen is unknown. Base-call qualities are not available, and no considerably larger clone is one nucleotide away.

The immunoSEQ Assay, a bias-controlled multiplex PCR, was used to amplify TCRbeta CDR3 regions from genomic DNA. From the authors' description of their analysis: Within the assay, amplification of reference gene primers was used to estimate how many nucleated cells each sample contained. To quantify the absolute abundance of each unique TCRbeta CDR3 rearrangement, sequence reads were collapsed and filtered. Productive Simpson clonality was computed per sample as the square root of Simpson's diversity index over productive rearrangements. TCRdb stores this immuneACCESS table with in-frame sequences only. Part of the clones is absent; in the studies checked, under half of the shortfall reflects unresolved V genes, and no reason is known for the rest. The V and J calls and the clone size are those of that table, but D and trimming were determined from the DNA. The sample data list roughly 200,000 clones, and 90% to 95% of these were observed just once. About 0.8% of the sample rests with the top ten.

In Seattle, one collaborating source enrolled patients while the infection was active and tracked those patients longitudinally over the course of disease. The collaborating institutions used their own protocols to collect whole blood in K2EDTA tubes. For TCRbeta analysis, collaborators shipped samples in one of three forms: frozen whole blood, isolated PBMCs, or DNA extracted from either of those sample types. The CDR3 sequence holds 11 residues, the cysteine and phenylalanine included. Left in the record is the CDR3 DNA by itself, 33 bases read in frame from the first base. CDR1 SQVTM and CDR2 ANQGSEA were looked up in the germline V gene. V is clipped by 4 bases and J by 6 bases, and the sequence between their germline boundaries is 9 bases long.

Recombination joined TRBV29-1 with TRBJ1-2; TRBD1 is perhaps the D gene, given 5 matching bases. Sequencing used peripheral blood. This receptor was taken from a man in his thirties or forties with COVID-19, enrolled during active disease. The DNA reads as follows: TGCAGCGTTGTGGGGGGTCATGGCTACACCTTC. Translation gives CSVVGGHGYTF.